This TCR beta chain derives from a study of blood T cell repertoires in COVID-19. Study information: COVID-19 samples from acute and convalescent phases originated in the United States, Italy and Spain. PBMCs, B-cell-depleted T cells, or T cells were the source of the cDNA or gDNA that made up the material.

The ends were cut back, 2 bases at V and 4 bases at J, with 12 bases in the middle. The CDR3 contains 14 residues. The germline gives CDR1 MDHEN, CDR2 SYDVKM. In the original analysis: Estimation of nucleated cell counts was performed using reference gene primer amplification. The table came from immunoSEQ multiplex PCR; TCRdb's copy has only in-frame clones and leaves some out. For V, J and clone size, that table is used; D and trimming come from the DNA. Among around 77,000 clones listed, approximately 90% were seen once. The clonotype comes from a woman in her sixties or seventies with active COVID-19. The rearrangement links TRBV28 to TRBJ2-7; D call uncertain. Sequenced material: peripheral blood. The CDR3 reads CASSLRSLEYEQYF. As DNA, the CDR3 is TGTGCCAGCAGTTTAAGATCCCTAGAATACGAGCAGTACTTC.